This T cell receptor (beta chain) was obtained from a study of monozygotic twins with inflammatory bowel disease. Study-level findings and limits: IBD patients showed reduced TCRbeta diversity (inverse Simpson) versus healthy co-twins. No discrimination was achieved between different T cell subtypes.

UMIs containing a 6-nucleotide sample barcode were added via template switching. TCRdb reworked the 5' RACE reads into one entry per CDR3 protein, no DNA. Its listing shows approximately 400,000 distinct CDR3 sequences. Concerning this clonotype itself: Its target is unknown.

Input material: blood. The receptor's source is a human donor with ulcerative colitis or Crohn's disease, or a healthy co-twin of an affected twin (not recorded which).

The CDR3 loop is CSARNRDTNYGYTF. The V call is TRBV20-1, the J call TRBJ1-2; lacking DNA, the TRBD1 call made by TCRdb goes unchecked. Germline V CDR1 and CDR2: DFQATT, SNEGSKA (reference sequence). The CDR3 totals 14 residues.